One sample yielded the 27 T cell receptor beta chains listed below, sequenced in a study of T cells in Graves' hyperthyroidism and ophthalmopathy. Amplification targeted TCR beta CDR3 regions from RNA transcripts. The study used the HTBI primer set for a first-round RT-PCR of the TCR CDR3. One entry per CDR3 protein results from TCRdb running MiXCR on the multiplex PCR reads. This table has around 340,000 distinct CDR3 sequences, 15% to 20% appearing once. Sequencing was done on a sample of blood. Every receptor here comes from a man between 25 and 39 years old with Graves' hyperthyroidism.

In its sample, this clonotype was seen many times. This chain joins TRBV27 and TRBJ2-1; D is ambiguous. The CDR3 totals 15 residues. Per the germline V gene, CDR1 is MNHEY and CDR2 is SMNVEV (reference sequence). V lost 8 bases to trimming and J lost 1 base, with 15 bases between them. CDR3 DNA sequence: TGTGCCAGCCGGCCGGACGCCTCATCCTACAATGAGCAGTTCTTC. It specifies CASRPDASSYNEQFF.

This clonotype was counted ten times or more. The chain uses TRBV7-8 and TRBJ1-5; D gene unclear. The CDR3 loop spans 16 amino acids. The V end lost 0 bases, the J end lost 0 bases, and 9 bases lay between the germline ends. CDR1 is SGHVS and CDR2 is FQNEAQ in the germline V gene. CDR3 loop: CASSLARRYSNQPQHF. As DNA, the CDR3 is TGTGCCAGCAGCTTAGCCCGCAGGTATAGCAATCAGCCCCAGCATTTT.

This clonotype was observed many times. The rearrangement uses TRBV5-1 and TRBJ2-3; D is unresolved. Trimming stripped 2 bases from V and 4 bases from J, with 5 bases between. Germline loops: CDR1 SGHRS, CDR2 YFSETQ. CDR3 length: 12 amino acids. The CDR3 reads CASSFTSDTQYF. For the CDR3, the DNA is TGCGCCAGCAGCTTTACCTCAGATACGCAGTATTTT. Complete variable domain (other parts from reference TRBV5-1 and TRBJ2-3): KAGVTQTPRYLIKTRGQQVTLSCSPISGHRSVSWYQQTPGQGLQFLFEYFSETQRNKGNFPGRFSGRQFSNSRSEMNVSTLELGDSALYLCASSFTSDTQYFGPGTRLTVL.

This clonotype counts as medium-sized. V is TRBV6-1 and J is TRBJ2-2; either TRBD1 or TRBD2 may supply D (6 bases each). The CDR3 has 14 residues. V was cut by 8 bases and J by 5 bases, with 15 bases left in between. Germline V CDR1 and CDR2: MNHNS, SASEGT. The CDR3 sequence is CASESGGGTGELFF. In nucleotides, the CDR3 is TGTGCCAGCGAATCCGGGGGCGGGACCGGGGAGCTGTTTTTT.

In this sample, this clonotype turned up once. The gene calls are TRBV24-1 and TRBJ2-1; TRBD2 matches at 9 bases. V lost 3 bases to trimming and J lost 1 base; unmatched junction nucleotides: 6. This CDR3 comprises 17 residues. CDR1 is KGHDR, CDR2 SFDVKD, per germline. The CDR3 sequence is CATSDGREGFSYNEQFF. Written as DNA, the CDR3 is TGTGCCACCAGTGATGGGCGGGAGGGATTTTCCTACAATGAGCAGTTCTTC.

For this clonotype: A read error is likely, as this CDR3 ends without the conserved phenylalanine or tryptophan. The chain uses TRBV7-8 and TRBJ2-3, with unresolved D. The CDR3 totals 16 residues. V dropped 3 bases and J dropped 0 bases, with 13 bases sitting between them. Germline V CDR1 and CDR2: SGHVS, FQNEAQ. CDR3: CASSFTRPTSTDTQYS. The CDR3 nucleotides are TGTGCCAGCAGCTTTACTCGCCCCACTAGCACAGATACGCAGTATTCT.

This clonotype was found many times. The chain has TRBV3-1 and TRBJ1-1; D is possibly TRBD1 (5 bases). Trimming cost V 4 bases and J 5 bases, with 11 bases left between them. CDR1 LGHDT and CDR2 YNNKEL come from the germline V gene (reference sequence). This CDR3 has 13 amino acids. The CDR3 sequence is CASSPLAGTEAFF. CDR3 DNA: TGTGCCAGCAGCCCCCTCGCAGGGACTGAAGCTTTCTTT.

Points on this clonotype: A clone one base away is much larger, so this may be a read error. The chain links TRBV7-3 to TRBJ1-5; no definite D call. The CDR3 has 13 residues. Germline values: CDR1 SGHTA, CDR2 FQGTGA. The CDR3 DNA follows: TGTGCCTGCAGCTTAAGGTTCGGGCAGCCCCAGCATTTT. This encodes CACSLRFGQPQHF.

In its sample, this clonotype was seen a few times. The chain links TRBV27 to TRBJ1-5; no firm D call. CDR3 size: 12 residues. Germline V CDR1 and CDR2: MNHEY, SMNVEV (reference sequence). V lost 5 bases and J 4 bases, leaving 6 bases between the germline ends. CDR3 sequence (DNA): TGTGCCAGCAGTGGCCAGAATCAGCCCCAGCATTTT. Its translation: CASSGQNQPQHF.

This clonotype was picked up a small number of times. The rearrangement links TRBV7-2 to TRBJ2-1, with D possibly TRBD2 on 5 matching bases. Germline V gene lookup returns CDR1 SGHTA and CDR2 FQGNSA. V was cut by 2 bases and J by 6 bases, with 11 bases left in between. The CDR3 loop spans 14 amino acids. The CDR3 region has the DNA TGTGCCAGCAGCTTATTGCGGGCCTCCAATGAGCAGTTCTTC. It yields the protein CASSLLRASNEQFF.

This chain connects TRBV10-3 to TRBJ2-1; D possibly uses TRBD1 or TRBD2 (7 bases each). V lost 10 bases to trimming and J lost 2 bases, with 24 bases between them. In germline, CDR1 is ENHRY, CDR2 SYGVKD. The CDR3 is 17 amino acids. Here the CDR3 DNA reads TGTGCCACACAAGGGGCTAGCGGCGACAGGGCCTACAATGAGCAGTTCTTC. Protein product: CATQGASGDRAYNEQFF.

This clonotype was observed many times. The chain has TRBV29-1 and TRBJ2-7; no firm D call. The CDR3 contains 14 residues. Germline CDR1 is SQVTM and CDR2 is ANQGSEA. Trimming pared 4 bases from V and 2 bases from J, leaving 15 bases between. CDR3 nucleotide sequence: TGCAGCGTTGTCCGCCACAGCGTCACCTACGAGCAGTACTTC. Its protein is CSVVRHSVTYEQYF.

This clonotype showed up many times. The CDR3 bases are TGTGCCAGCAGTTTAAGAAAAGAGACCCAGTACTTC. This codes for CASSLRKETQYF. The rearrangement joins TRBV28 to TRBJ2-5; no clear D. The germline gives CDR1 MDHEN, CDR2 SYDVKM. The CDR3 covers 12 residues. Trimming cost V 2 bases and J 3 bases, with 4 bases left between them.

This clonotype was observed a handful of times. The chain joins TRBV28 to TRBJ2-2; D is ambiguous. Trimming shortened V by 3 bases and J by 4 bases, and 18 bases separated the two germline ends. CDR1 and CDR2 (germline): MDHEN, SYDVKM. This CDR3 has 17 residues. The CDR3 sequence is CASSLWWAFPSTGELFF. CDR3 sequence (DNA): TGTGCCAGCAGTTTGTGGTGGGCATTCCCGAGCACCGGGGAGCTGTTTTTT.

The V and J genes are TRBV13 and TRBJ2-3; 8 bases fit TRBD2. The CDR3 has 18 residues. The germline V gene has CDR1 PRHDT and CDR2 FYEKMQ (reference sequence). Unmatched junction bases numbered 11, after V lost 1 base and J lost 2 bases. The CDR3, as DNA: TGTGCCAGCAGCTTAGCGGGGGGGCTAGCCGGTTACACAGATACGCAGTATTTT. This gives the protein CASSLAGGLAGYTDTQYF.

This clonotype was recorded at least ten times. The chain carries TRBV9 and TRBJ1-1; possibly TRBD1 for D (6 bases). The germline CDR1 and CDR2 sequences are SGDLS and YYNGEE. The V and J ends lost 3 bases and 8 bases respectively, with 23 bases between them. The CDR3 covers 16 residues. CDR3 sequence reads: CASSEYFSVGGAEAFF. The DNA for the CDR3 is TGTGCCAGCAGCGAATATTTCAGCGTGGGGGGCGCAGAAGCTTTCTTT.

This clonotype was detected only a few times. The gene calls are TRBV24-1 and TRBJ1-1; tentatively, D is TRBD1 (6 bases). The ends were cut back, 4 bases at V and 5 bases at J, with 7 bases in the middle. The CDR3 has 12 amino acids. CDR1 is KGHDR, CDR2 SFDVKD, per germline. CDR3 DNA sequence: TGTGCCACCAGTGAGACAGGAACTGAAGCTTTCTTT. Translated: CATSETGTEAFF.

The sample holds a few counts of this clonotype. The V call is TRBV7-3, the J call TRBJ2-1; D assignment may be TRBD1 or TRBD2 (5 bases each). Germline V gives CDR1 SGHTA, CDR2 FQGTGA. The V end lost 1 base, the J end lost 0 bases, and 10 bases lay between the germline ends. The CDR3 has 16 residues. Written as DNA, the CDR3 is TGTGCCAGCAGCTTAAGAGTGGGGACCTCCTACAATGAGCAGTTCTTC. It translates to CASSLRVGTSYNEQFF.

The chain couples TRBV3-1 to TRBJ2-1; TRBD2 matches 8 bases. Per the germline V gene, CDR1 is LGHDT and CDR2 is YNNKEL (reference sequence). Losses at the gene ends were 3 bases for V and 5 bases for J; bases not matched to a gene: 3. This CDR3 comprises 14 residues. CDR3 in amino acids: CASSHIAGNNEQFF. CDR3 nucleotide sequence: TGTGCCAGCAGCCATATAGCGGGAAACAATGAGCAGTTCTTC.

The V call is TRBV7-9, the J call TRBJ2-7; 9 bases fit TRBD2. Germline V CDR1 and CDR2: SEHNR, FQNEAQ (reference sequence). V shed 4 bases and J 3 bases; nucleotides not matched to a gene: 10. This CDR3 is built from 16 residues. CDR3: CASSSLAGGVVYEQYF. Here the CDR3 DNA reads TGTGCCAGCAGCTCTCTCGCGGGAGGGGTTGTCTACGAGCAGTACTTC.

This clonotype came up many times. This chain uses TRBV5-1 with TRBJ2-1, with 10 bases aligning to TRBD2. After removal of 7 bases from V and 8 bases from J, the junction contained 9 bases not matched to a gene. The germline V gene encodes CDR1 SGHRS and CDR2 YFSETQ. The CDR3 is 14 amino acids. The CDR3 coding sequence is TGCGCCAGCGCGAGCGGGAGGGGTTTGGATGAGCAGTTCTTC. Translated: CASASGRGLDEQFF.

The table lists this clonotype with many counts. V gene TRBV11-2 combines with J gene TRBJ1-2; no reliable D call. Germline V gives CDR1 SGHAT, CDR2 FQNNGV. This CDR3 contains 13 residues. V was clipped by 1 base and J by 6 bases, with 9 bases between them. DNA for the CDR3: TGTGCCAGCAGCTTAGGGGCAGCTAATGGCTACACCTTC. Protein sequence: CASSLGAANGYTF.

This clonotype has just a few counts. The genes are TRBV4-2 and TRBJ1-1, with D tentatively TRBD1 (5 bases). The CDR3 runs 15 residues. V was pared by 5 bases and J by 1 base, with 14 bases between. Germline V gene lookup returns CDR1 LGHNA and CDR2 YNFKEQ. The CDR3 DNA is TGTGCCAGCAGCTTACCCAGGGACCGGAACACTGAAGCTTTCTTT. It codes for CASSLPRDRNTEAFF.

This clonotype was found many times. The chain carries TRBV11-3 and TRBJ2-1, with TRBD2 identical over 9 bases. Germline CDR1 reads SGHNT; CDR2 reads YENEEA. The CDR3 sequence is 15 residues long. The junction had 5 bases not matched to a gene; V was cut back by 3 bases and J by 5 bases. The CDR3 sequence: CASSFGLAGNNEQFF. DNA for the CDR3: TGTGCCAGCAGCTTTGGCCTAGCGGGAAACAATGAGCAGTTCTTC.

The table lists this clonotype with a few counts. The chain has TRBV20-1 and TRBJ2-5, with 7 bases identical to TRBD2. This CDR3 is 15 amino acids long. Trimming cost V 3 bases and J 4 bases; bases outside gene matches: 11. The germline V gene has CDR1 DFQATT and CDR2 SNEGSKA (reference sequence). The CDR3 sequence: CSASILGLERETQYF. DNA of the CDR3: TGCAGTGCTAGCATCCTTGGACTAGAGAGAGAGACCCAGTACTTC.

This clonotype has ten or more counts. The CDR3 nucleotides are TGTGCCAGAGCGCCGGGCCCAGTGCCATGGGAGCAGTACTTC. Protein sequence: CARAPGPVPWEQYF. J is TRBJ2-7 and V is TRBV11-2; unclear D gene. CDR3 size: 14 residues. V was trimmed by 9 bases and J by 7 bases, leaving 22 bases between them. Per the germline V gene, CDR1 is SGHAT and CDR2 is FQNNGV.

CDR3 DNA: TGTGCCAGCAGCGTCGTCCTGGGGGAGGTAGATACGCAGTATTTT. Encoded protein: CASSVVLGEVDTQYF. The chain joins TRBV9 to TRBJ2-3; D may be TRBD2 (6 bases). This CDR3 region has 15 residues. V gave up 2 bases and J gave up 5 bases, with 15 bases separating them. Germline CDR1 is SGDLS and CDR2 is YYNGEE.